This TCR beta chain was captured in a study of PD-1 blockade in classical Hodgkin lymphoma. Study findings and constraints: Exclusion applied to patients who initiated nivolumab less than 1 year following ASCT. The causes of the repertoire differences, possibly disease activity or prior therapy, remain undefined. The study found that TCR diversity rose significantly by C4D1 in CD4+ but not CD8+ cells.

Each of the patients experienced relapse following autologous stem cell transplantation, and their brentuximab vedotin exposure differed. A remark on this clone: The antigen remains unidentified.

The repertoire was sequenced with immunoSEQ multiplex PCR; TCRdb's copy has only in-frame clones and lacks some. The sample contains tens of thousands of clones, about two thirds of which appear only once. Germline CDR1 and CDR2: LGHNA and YSLEER. V gave up 0 bases and J gave up 3 bases, with 10 bases separating them. The CDR3 consists of 15 residues. The rearrangement joins TRBV4-3 to TRBJ2-3; D possibly corresponds to TRBD2 (6 bases). The specimen was peripheral blood mononuclear cells (PBMCs), collected before the second cycle of nivolumab. This TCR came from a human donor with classical Hodgkin lymphoma. DNA of the CDR3: TGCGCCAGCAGCCAAGATGCGGGGATAACAGATACGCAGTATTTT. It encodes CASSQDAGITDTQYF.